Listed here are 20 T cell receptor beta chains from one sample, sequenced in a study of blood T cell repertoires in COVID-19. Libraries were prepared by immunoSEQ multiplex PCR; TCRdb keeps only in-frame clonotypes and omits some of them. The table lists 200,000 to 250,000 clones, 70% to 90% of them singletons. Input material: peripheral blood. The receptor set was obtained from a woman aged 25-40 years who had recovered from COVID-19.

V is TRBV4-3 and J is TRBJ2-2; 11 positions match TRBD2. The germline V gene encodes CDR1 LGHNA and CDR2 YSLEER. Unmatched junction bases numbered 7, after V lost 0 bases and J lost 4 bases. This CDR3 is built from 18 residues. The CDR3 bases are TGCGCCAGCAGCCAAGATAGTCTAGCGGGGGGAGGCACCGGGGAGCTGTTTTTT. This encodes CASSQDSLAGGGTGELFF.

In its sample, this clone was seen a few times. This chain uses TRBV6-2 or TRBV6-3 with TRBJ1-2; 8 bases are a match to TRBD1. Germline CDR1 is MNHEY and CDR2 is SVGEGT. The CDR3 length is 13 residues. J gave up 4 bases and V 5 bases, and 3 bases lay outside the gene matches. In nucleotides, the CDR3 is TGTGCCAGCAGTGGGGGACAGGCCTATGGCTACACCTTC. Its protein is CASSGGQAYGYTF.

The CDR3 nucleotides are TGCGCCAGCAGCCAAGGGACTAGCGGGTTCAGCACAGATACGCAGTATTTT. It specifies CASSQGTSGFSTDTQYF. V and J are TRBV5-1 and TRBJ2-3; 12 bases agree with TRBD2. V was clipped by 4 bases and J by 0 bases; unmatched bases: 6. This CDR3 comprises 17 residues. The germline gives CDR1 SGHRS, CDR2 YFSETQ.

The V and J genes are TRBV13 and TRBJ2-1; 8 bases agree with TRBD2. From germline, CDR1 is PRHDT and CDR2 FYEKMQ (reference sequence). CDR3 length: 18 amino acids. Trimming took 0 bases from V and 7 from J; bases not matched to a gene: 14. The CDR3 protein is CASSLGQPGLARRNEQFF. The CDR3 DNA reads TGTGCCAGCAGCTTAGGCCAACCAGGACTAGCACGCCGGAATGAGCAGTTCTTC.

The rearrangement links TRBV12-3 or TRBV12-4 to TRBJ1-1; no firm D call. Deletions cut 1 base from V and 4 bases from J, with 7 bases between. The CDR3 extends over 13 amino acids. This CDR3 is CASSLVLSTEAFF. The CDR3 nucleotides read TGTGCCAGCAGTTTAGTTCTTAGCACTGAAGCTTTCTTT.

V is TRBV6-5 and J is TRBJ1-1, with D perhaps matching TRBD1 (6 bases). The CDR3 consists of 13 residues. Trimming took 2 bases from V and 7 from J, leaving 11 bases between them. Per the germline V gene, CDR1 is MNHEY and CDR2 is SVGAGI. The CDR3 nucleotides read TGTGCCAGCAGTTACGGGGCAGGGGTTGAAGCTTTCTTT. Amino acids: CASSYGAGVEAFF.

V usage is TRBV5-4 and J usage is TRBJ2-4; TRBD2 matches at 11 bases. Unmatched junction bases numbered 4, after V lost 3 bases and J lost 5 bases. The germline CDR1 and CDR2 sequences are SGHNT and YYREEE (reference sequence). The CDR3 has 15 residues. This CDR3 reads CASSSTTSGENIQYF. CDR3 coding DNA: TGTGCCAGCAGCTCGACGACTAGCGGGGAAAACATTCAGTACTTC. The variable domain in full, with the rest retrieved from reference TRBV5-4 and TRBJ2-4, is ETGVTQSPTHLIKTRGQQVTLRCSSQSGHNTVSWYQQALGQGPQFIFQYYREEENGRGNFPPRFSGLQFPNYSSELNVNALELDDSALYLCASSSTTSGENIQYFGAGTRLSVL.

The gene calls are TRBV5-1 and TRBJ2-1, with 13 bases lining up with TRBD2. Germline lookup yields CDR1 SGHRS and CDR2 YFSETQ. The CDR3 runs to 15 residues. With V trimmed by 4 bases and J by 4 bases, 2 bases remained unmatched. The CDR3: CASSPGLAGYNEQFF. CDR3 DNA sequence: TGCGCCAGCAGCCCGGGACTAGCGGGATACAATGAGCAGTTCTTC.

In its sample, this clone was seen a few times. This chain connects TRBV3-1 (or the pseudogene TRBV3-2) to TRBJ1-5; no reliable D call. Trimming took off 6 bases at V and 6 bases at J, with 12 bases between the two ends. The germline V gene has CDR1 LGHDT and CDR2 YNNKEL (reference sequence). The CDR3 consists of 13 residues. CDR3 coding DNA: TGTGCCAGCAGTCTGGGCGGGTTTCAGCCCCAGCATTTT. Its protein is CASSLGGFQPQHF.

This chain joins TRBV10-3 and TRBJ2-7; TRBD1 is a possible D gene (5 bases). V lost 9 bases, J lost 3 bases, and 18 bases lay in between. CDR3 length: 14 amino acids. The germline CDR1 and CDR2 sequences are ENHRY and SYGVKD. The CDR3 region is CAIQGAQLNYEQYF. CDR3 DNA: TGTGCCATTCAAGGGGCCCAGCTGAACTACGAGCAGTACTTC.

This chain links TRBV4-2 with TRBJ2-5, with D perhaps matching TRBD1 (6 bases). Per germline, CDR1 LGHNA and CDR2 YNFKEQ. This CDR3 is 15 amino acids long. The ends were cut back, 4 bases at V and 2 bases at J, with 14 bases in the middle. The CDR3 sequence: CASSLTLGQQETQYF. CDR3 bases: TGTGCCAGCAGCCTCACCCTAGGACAGCAAGAGACCCAGTACTTC.

This clone came up once. The chain employs TRBV11-3 and TRBJ1-3; D possibly corresponds to TRBD1 (5 bases). Trimming cost V 3 bases and J 0 bases, with 24 bases left between them. Germline CDR1 and CDR2: SGHNT and YENEEA. The CDR3 length is 20 residues. The DNA for the CDR3 is TGTGCCAGCAGCTTGTTGGGGCTCGTGAGGTTTCGTCTCTCTGGAAACACCATATATTTT. Translated: CASSLLGLVRFRLSGNTIYF.

The J gene is TRBJ2-7, the V gene TRBV12-3 or TRBV12-4; D is possibly TRBD1 (6 bases). The V and J ends lost 6 bases and 3 bases respectively, with 12 bases between them. The CDR3 is 13 residues long. CDR3 DNA: TGTGCCAGCAGGCCCCCGACAGGCTACGAGCAGTACTTC. Translation: CASRPPTGYEQYF.

V is TRBV20-1 and J is TRBJ2-3, with D perhaps matching TRBD1 (6 bases). Germline V gene sequence: CDR1 DFQATT, CDR2 SNEGSKA (reference sequence). Trimming took off 3 bases at V and 2 bases at J, with 9 bases between the two ends. The CDR3 runs to 13 residues. CDR3 sequence (DNA): TGCAGTGCTAGTCGGACAGACACAGATACGCAGTATTTT. This encodes CSASRTDTDTQYF.

The chain is built from TRBV21-1 and TRBJ2-5; TRBD1, as called in the table, went unchecked against the DNA. TRBV21-1 corresponds to a pseudogene. The CDR3 is 15 residues long. The CDR3 coding sequence is TGTGCCAGCATATTTGGGTCCGGACAGGGTGGGACCCAGTACTTC. Translating it yields CASIFGSGQGGTQYF.

The chain joins TRBV19 to TRBJ1-1; 7 bases are a match to TRBD1. Per germline, CDR1 LNHDA and CDR2 SQIVND (reference sequence). The length of the CDR3 is 17 residues. V gave up 6 bases and J gave up 5 bases; unmatched junction bases: 18. The CDR3, as DNA: TGTGCCAGTAGCTCGAACAGGGGACCCGACCGGAGAACTGAAGCTTTCTTT. Amino acid sequence: CASSSNRGPDRRTEAFF. The full variable domain, with the rest looked up from reference TRBV19 and TRBJ1-1, is DGGITQSPKYLFRKEGQNVTLSCEQNLNHDAMYWYRQDPGQGLRLIYYSQIVNDFQKGDIAEGYSVSREKKESFPLTVTSAQKNPTAFYLCASSSNRGPDRRTEAFFGQGTRLTVV.

The J gene is TRBJ2-1, the V gene TRBV3-1 (or the pseudogene TRBV3-2), with 8 positions matching TRBD2. CDR3 length: 14 residues. J was trimmed by 12 bases and V by 4 bases; bases with no gene match: 11. Germline-derived CDR1 and CDR2 are LGHDT and YNNKEL (reference sequence). The DNA of the CDR3 is TGTGCCAGCAGCCCCGGGATAAGCGGGGGAGGGCAGTTCTTC. Amino acids: CASSPGISGGGQFF.

The chain uses TRBV30 and TRBJ1-3; D remains ambiguous. V shed 4 bases and J shed 2 bases, with 6 bases lying between them. Germline lookup yields CDR1 GTSNPN and CDR2 SVGIG (reference sequence). The CDR3 has 12 residues. The CDR3 region is CAWNFAGNTIYF. CDR3 nucleotide sequence: TGTGCCTGGAATTTCGCTGGAAACACCATATATTTT.

This clone was observed once. The CDR3 is CASSYEGQTYEQYF. The DNA of the CDR3 is TGTGCCAGCAGTTACGAGGGACAGACCTACGAGCAGTACTTC. This chain links TRBV6-5 with TRBJ2-7; 7 bases line up with TRBD1. Per germline, CDR1 MNHEY and CDR2 SVGAGI. V shed 2 bases, J shed 2 bases, and the junction held 3 bases outside the gene matches. The CDR3 is 14 residues long.

V usage is TRBV7-3 and J usage is TRBJ1-2; 9 positions match TRBD1. Germline-derived CDR1 and CDR2 are SGHTA and FQGTGA. The V and J ends lost 5 bases and 2 bases, in that order; junction bases with no gene match: 9. CDR3 length: 16 amino acids. The CDR3 sequence: CASSATPGQGNYGYTF. The CDR3 coding sequence is TGTGCCAGCAGCGCTACCCCCGGACAGGGGAACTATGGCTACACCTTC.